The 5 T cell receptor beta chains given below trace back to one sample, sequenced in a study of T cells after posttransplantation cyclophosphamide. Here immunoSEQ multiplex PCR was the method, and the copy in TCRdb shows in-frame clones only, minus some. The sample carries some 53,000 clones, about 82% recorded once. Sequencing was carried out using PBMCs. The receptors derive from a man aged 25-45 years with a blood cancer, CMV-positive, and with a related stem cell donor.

CDR3 DNA sequence: TGTGCCAGCAGGACAGGGTTAATTCCCTACAATGAGCAGTTCTTC. Translation: CASRTGLIPYNEQFF. The genes are TRBV5-8 and TRBJ2-1; 7 nucleotides line up with TRBD1. Trimming cost V 5 bases and J 2 bases; bases outside gene matches: 7. Germline CDR1 SGHTS, CDR2 YDEGEE. The length of the CDR3 is 15 residues.

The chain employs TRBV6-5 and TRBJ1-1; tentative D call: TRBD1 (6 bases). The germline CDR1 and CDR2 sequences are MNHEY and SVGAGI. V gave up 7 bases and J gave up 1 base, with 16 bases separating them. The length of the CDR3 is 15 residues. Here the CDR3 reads CASTQVQGRNTEAFF. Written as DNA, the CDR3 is TGTGCCAGCACGCAAGTACAGGGAAGGAACACTGAAGCTTTCTTT.

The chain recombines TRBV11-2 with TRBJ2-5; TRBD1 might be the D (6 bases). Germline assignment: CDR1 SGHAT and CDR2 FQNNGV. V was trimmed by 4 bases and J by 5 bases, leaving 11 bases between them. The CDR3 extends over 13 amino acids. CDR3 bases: TGTGCCAGCAGCTACAGGGATGGGGAGACCCAGTACTTC. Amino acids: CASSYRDGETQYF.

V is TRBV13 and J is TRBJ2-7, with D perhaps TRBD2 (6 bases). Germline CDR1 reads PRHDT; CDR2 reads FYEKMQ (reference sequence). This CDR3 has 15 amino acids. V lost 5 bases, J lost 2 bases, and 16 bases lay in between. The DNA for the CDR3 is TGTGCCAGCAGCAACCTCCGGGACTCAGCCTACGAGCAGTACTTC. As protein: CASSNLRDSAYEQYF.

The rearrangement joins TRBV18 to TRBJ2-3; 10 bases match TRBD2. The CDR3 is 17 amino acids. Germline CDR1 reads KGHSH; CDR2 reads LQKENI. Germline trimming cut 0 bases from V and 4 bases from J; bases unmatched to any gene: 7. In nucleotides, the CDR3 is TGTGCCAGCTCACCACCTACTAGCGGGGCCCCCGCAGATACGCAGTATTTT. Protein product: CASSPPTSGAPADTQYF.